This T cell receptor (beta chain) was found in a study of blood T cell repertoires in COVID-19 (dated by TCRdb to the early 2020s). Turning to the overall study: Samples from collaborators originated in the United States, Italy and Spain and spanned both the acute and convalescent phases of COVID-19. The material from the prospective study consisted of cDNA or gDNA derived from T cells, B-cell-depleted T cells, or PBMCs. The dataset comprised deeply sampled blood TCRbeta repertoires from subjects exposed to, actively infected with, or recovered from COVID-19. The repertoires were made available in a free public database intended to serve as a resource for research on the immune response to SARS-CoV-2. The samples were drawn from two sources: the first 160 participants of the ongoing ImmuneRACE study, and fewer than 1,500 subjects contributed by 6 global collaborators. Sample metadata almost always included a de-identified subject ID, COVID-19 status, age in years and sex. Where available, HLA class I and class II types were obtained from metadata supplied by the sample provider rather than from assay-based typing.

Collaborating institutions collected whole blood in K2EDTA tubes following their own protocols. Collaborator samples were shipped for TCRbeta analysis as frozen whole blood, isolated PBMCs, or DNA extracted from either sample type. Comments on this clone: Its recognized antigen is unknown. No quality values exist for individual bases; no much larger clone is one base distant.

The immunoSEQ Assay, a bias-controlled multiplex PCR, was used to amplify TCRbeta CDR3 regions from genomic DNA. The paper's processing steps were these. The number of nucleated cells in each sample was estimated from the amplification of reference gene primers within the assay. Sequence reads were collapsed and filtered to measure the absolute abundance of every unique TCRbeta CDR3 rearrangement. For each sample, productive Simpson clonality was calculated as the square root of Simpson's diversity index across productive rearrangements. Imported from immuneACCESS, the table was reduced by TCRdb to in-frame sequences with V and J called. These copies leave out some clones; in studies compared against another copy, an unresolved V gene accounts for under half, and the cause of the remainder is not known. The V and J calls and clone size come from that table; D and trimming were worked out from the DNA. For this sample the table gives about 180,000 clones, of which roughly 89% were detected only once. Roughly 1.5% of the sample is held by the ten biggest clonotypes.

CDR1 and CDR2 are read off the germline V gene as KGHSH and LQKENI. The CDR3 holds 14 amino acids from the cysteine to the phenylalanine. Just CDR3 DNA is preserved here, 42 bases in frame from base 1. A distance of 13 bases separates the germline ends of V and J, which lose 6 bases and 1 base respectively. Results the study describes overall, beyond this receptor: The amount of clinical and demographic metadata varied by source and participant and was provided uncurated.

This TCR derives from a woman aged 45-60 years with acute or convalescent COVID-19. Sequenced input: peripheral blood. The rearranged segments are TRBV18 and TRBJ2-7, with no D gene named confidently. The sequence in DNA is TGTGCCAGCTCCCGAGAGGAAGGTTCCTACGAGCAGTACTTC. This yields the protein CASSREEGSYEQYF.